This T cell receptor beta chain was observed in a study of blood T cell repertoires in COVID-19. The assay was immunoSEQ multiplex PCR, and TCRdb's table has in-frame clones only and misses some. The sample holds fewer than 350,000 clones, roughly 90% seen once. Germline CDR1 reads MNHEY; CDR2 reads SVGAGI. The CDR3 contains 12 residues. The V end lost 8 bases, the J end lost 1 base, and 8 bases lay between the germline ends. This chain uses TRBV6-5 with TRBJ1-1, with D possibly matching TRBD1 (6 bases). This receptor was identified in a man between 18 and 29 years old with active or convalescent COVID-19. Sequenced: peripheral blood. CDR3 amino acids: CASRGGNTEAFF. In DNA form, the CDR3 reads TGTGCCAGCCGAGGGGGGAACACTGAAGCTTTCTTT.